This entry concerns a single T cell receptor beta chain. The sample originates from a study of shared clonotypes between healthy human individuals. Data came from immunoSEQ multiplex PCR; TCRdb stores just in-frame clones and leaves some out. The sample contains roughly 2.5 million clones, just over 90% of which appear only once. The sequenced sample consisted of naive CD4+ T cells sorted from blood. The subset is: CD45RA+ positively selected. The sequence was obtained from a man between 18 and 35 years old in good health.

This CDR3 is CASRATGADTQYF. The CDR3 nucleotides read TGTGCCAGCAGAGCGACAGGGGCAGATACGCAGTATTTT. The chain joins TRBV6-6 to TRBJ2-3, with 8 bases matching TRBD1. In germline, CDR1 is MNHNY, CDR2 SVGAGI (reference sequence). CDR3 length: 13 residues. J was trimmed by 4 bases and V by 6 bases; bases with no gene match: 3.